Shown below are 15 T cell receptor beta chains from a single sample sequenced in a study of cytomegalovirus exposure and HLA in healthy donors. The PCR made use of 60 Vbeta and 13 Jbeta primers. Some clones are missing from TCRdb's copy, which holds only in-frame ones; the method was immunoSEQ multiplex PCR. The sample has under 150,000 clones; 76% are singletons. Input material: PBMCs. The receptors were gathered from a female donor in good health and CMV-seropositive.

The chain joins TRBV9 to TRBJ1-6; weak D call: TRBD1 (5 bases). The CDR3 spans 13 residues. V was trimmed by 0 bases and J by 9 bases, leaving 7 bases between them. Germline assignment: CDR1 SGDLS and CDR2 YYNGEE. This chain's CDR3 is CASSVAGGSPLHF. CDR3 in DNA: TGTGCCAGCAGCGTAGCGGGGGGTTCACCCCTCCACTTT.

The V call is TRBV4-2, the J call TRBJ2-3, with a possible D match to TRBD2 (5 bases). The CDR3 contains 15 residues. Trimming cost V 4 bases and J 0 bases, with 11 bases left between them. CDR1 is LGHNA and CDR2 is YNFKEQ in the germline V gene. Written as DNA, the CDR3 is TGTGCCAGCAGCCCCCTTAGCGTAAGCACAGATACGCAGTATTTT. Amino acids: CASSPLSVSTDTQYF.

CDR3 in DNA: TGCGCCAGCAGCTTGGGAGGTCTCTCGGATGGCTACACCTTC. It is translated as CASSLGGLSDGYTF. The chain uses TRBV5-1 and TRBJ1-2; D unclear. V gave up 0 bases and J gave up 6 bases, with 12 bases separating them. CDR1 and CDR2 from the germline V gene are SGHRS and YFSETQ. This CDR3 comprises 14 residues.

The chain has TRBV19 and TRBJ2-7; 9 bases line up with TRBD2. Losses at the gene ends were 5 bases for V and 5 bases for J; bases not matched to a gene: 13. The germline gives CDR1 LNHDA, CDR2 SQIVND (reference sequence). The CDR3 is 16 residues long. The CDR3 nucleotides are TGTGCCAGTAGTCCCTCGAGAAGCGGGGGGACCCACGAGCAGTACTTC. Encoded protein: CASSPSRSGGTHEQYF.

The rearrangement joins TRBV2 to TRBJ2-2; D perhaps matches TRBD2 (5 bases). This CDR3 comprises 14 residues. Trimming removed 6 bases from V and 2 bases from J, with 10 bases in between. From germline, CDR1 is SNHLY and CDR2 FYNNEI. The CDR3 nucleotides read TGTGCCAGCAGCGCGCTAGCAAACACCGGGGAGCTGTTTTTT. Amino acid sequence: CASSALANTGELFF.

This clone has only a few counts. V usage is TRBV18 and J usage is TRBJ2-3; TRBD2 agrees at 9 bases. Trimming at V came to 5 bases and at J to 0 bases, leaving 9 bases not matched to a gene. The CDR3 totals 17 residues. The germline V gene has CDR1 KGHSH and CDR2 LQKENI. In DNA form, the CDR3 reads TGTGCCAGCTCATCGGGACTAGCTTTGTCTAGCACAGATACGCAGTATTTT. It yields the protein CASSSGLALSSTDTQYF.

V is TRBV2 and J is TRBJ2-5; D ambiguous. The CDR3 length is 14 residues. CDR1 is SNHLY and CDR2 is FYNNEI in the germline V gene. This CDR3 is CVTHIDTLRETQYF. The CDR3 DNA follows: TGTGTTACACATATCGACACGCTGCGAGAGACCCAGTACTTC.

The genes are TRBV11-2 and TRBJ2-7; D gene uncertain. Germline values: CDR1 SGHAT, CDR2 FQNNGV. This CDR3 region has 15 residues. V dropped 4 bases and J dropped 2 bases, with 15 bases sitting between them. CDR3 region: CASSSPQYGPYEQYF. In DNA form, the CDR3 reads TGTGCCAGCAGCTCCCCCCAGTATGGGCCCTACGAGCAGTACTTC.

This clone showed up just a few times. V and J are TRBV10-3 and TRBJ1-3; weak D call: TRBD1 (6 bases). Between the trimmed V and J ends, which lost 6 bases and 5 bases, there was a span of 11 bases. This CDR3 is 13 amino acids long. Germline V gene data show CDR1 as ENHRY and CDR2 as SYGVKD. The CDR3 coding sequence is TGTGCCATCAGACCGGGACATCGAAACACCATATATTTT. This sequence encodes CAIRPGHRNTIYF.

Here the CDR3 reads CASSLKQGGEKLFF. In DNA form, the CDR3 reads TGTGCCAGCAGCTTGAAACAGGGAGGGGAAAAACTGTTTTTT. This chain joins TRBV5-4 and TRBJ1-4; the D gene is possibly TRBD1 (6 bases). CDR3 length equals 14 residues. The germline CDR1 and CDR2 sequences are SGHNT and YYREEE (reference sequence). The V gene lost 1 base and the J gene lost 8 bases, with 12 bases spanning the gap.

The chain employs TRBV19 and TRBJ2-2; 7 positions agree with TRBD2. The junction had 5 bases not matched to a gene; V was cut back by 6 bases and J by 4 bases. The V gene's germline CDR1 is LNHDA and CDR2 SQIVND (reference sequence). The CDR3 spans 14 residues. CDR3 nucleotides: TGTGCCAGTAGGGAAACTAGCGTCACCGGGGAGCTGTTTTTT. It encodes CASRETSVTGELFF.

This clone has only one observation. This chain connects TRBV7-6 to TRBJ2-7; 9 bases are shared with TRBD1. The J segment lost 3 bases and the V segment lost 8 bases, leaving 5 bases of the junction unmatched. CDR1 is SGHVS and CDR2 is FNYEAQ in the germline V gene. This CDR3 contains 13 residues. CDR3 sequence reads: CASGGTGNYEQYF. DNA of the CDR3: TGTGCCAGCGGCGGGACAGGGAACTACGAGCAGTACTTC.

The V call is TRBV29-1, the J call TRBJ2-7, with TRBD1 matching over 7 bases. Losses at the gene ends were 6 bases for V and 5 bases for J; bases not matched to a gene: 10. Germline CDR1 is SQVTM and CDR2 is ANQGSEA. The CDR3 has 13 amino acids. The CDR3 sequence is CSVQQGSMDEQYF. The DNA of the CDR3 is TGCAGCGTCCAACAGGGGAGCATGGACGAGCAGTACTTC.

This clone showed up just once. The gene calls are TRBV2 and TRBJ1-4; 9 bases align to TRBD1. The V gene's germline CDR1 is SNHLY and CDR2 FYNNEI. The length of the CDR3 is 14 residues. Trimming took 6 bases from V and 7 from J; bases not matched to a gene: 6. The CDR3 DNA is TGTGCCAGCAGATCGACGACAGGGGGTGAAAAACTGTTTTTT. It is translated as CASRSTTGGEKLFF.

The V and J genes are TRBV10-3 and TRBJ2-3; D might be TRBD2 (6 bases). Germline-derived CDR1 and CDR2 are ENHRY and SYGVKD. Trimming took off 10 bases at V and 4 bases at J, with 15 bases between the two ends. This CDR3 comprises 13 residues. Here the CDR3 reads CASTGGDSDTQYF. The CDR3 coding sequence is TGTGCCAGCACCGGGGGAGATTCAGATACGCAGTATTTT.